This T cell receptor beta chain was obtained from a study of cytomegalovirus exposure and HLA in healthy donors. Of note for this clone: Its antigen remains unidentified.

V lost 6 bases and J lost 12, with 20 bases in between. Germline V gene data show CDR1 as KGHSH and CDR2 as LQKENI. The CDR3 contains 13 residues. With 60 Vbeta and 13 Jbeta primers, the PCR was carried out. Data came from immunoSEQ multiplex PCR; TCRdb stores just in-frame clones and leaves some out. The sample records around 110,000 clones, about four fifths being singletons. Study-level findings and limits: For cytomegalovirus status, the classifier reportedly gave diagnoses with high specificity and sensitivity. Among TCR beta chains, those listed as cytomegalovirus-associated numbered about 160. Excluded were some V segments that proved indistinguishable, including TRBV6-2 and TRBV6-3.

The sequencing sample was made of PBMCs. This TCR derives from a young man in good health and CMV-seropositive. V is TRBV18 and J is TRBJ1-2; a possible D gene is TRBD1 (5 bases). The CDR3 reads CASSGQAGYFDTF. CDR3 nucleotides: TGTGCCAGCTCGGGGCAGGCGGGGTATTTCGACACCTTC. Drawing the rest from reference TRBV18 and TRBJ1-2, the complete variable domain is NAGVMQNPRHLVRRRGQEARLRCSPMKGHSHVYWYRQLPEEGLKFMVYLQKENIIDESGMPKERFSAEFPKEGPSILRIQQVVRGDSAAYFCASSGQAGYFDTFGSGTRLTVV.